This T cell receptor beta chain was identified in a study of T-cell memory formation after mild COVID-19. This clonotype was counted a few times. Antigen specificity is unknown. Libraries for TCRalpha and TCRbeta carried sample barcodes and unique molecular identifiers via 5'RACE. MiXCR, run by TCRdb on the 5' RACE reads, gives a single entry per CDR3 protein. The sample yields around 340,000 distinct CDR3 sequences, roughly 13% seen once. The study's findings and limits: Some clones that responded turned up in pre-infection memory, which suggests that cross-reactive memory joined in. A second wave expanding day 15 to 37 was CD4+-biased; contracting clones were balanced.

After removal of 4 bases from V and 3 bases from J, the junction contained 16 bases not matched to a gene. Germline-derived CDR1 and CDR2 are SGHDN and FVKESK. The CDR3 sequence is 19 residues long. V gene TRBV14 combines with J gene TRBJ2-2; 8 bases match TRBD1. The receptor was derived from a young man who had mild COVID-19 (a few samples of this study predate the infection). Cell type and time point are not known. The sample consisted of PBMCs or a T cell subset sorted from them (not recorded which). The DNA of the CDR3 is TGTGCCAGCAGCCGAATAAGGACAGGGTCGCGCCAGGACACCGGGGAGCTGTTTTTT. It encodes CASSRIRTGSRQDTGELFF.